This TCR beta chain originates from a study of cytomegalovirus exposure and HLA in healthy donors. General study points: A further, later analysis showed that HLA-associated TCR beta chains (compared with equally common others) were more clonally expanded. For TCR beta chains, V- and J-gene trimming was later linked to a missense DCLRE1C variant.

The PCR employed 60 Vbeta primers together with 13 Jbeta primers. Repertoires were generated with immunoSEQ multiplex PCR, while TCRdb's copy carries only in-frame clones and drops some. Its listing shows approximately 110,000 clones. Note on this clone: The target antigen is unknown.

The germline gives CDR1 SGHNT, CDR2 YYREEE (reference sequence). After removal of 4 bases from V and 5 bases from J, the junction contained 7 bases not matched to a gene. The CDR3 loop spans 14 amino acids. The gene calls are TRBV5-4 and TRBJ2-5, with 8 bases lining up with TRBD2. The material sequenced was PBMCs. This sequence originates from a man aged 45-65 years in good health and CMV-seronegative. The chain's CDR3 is CASSNGLAPETQYF. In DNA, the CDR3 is TGTGCCAGCAGCAACGGACTAGCACCCGAGACCCAGTACTTC.